This T cell receptor beta chain stems from a study of blood T cell repertoires in COVID-19. The Seattle patients joined while their infection was active and were tracked longitudinally afterward. Authors' analysis steps: It was from reference gene primer amplification that nucleated cell counts were estimated. TCRdb keeps only in-frame clones here, not all; method: immunoSEQ multiplex PCR. Clonal size and the V and J genes are those of that table, whereas D and trimming came from the DNA. This sample has 300,000 to 350,000 clones, with roughly nine tenths found just once. The CDR3 is 14 amino acids. Looked up from germline, CDR1 is SQVTM and CDR2 is ANQGSEA. The V gene lost 2 bases and the J gene lost 5 bases, with 15 bases spanning the gap.

The V call is TRBV29-1, the J call TRBJ1-1; no firm D call. Sequencing was done on a sample of peripheral blood. This TCR was sampled from a woman in her sixties or seventies with COVID-19, enrolled during active disease. The CDR3 loop is CSVEKTRGGTEAFF. CDR3 nucleotide sequence: TGCAGCGTTGAAAAAACCAGAGGAGGAACTGAAGCTTTCTTT.